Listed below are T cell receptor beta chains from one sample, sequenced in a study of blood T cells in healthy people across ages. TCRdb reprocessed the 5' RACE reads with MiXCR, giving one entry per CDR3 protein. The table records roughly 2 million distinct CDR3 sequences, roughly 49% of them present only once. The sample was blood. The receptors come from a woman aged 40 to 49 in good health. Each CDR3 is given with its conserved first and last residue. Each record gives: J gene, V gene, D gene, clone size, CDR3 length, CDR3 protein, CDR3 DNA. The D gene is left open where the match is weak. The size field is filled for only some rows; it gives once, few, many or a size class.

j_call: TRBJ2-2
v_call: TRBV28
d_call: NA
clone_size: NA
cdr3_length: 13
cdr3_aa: CASSSTNPGELFF
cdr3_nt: TGTGCCAGCAGTTCGACCAACCCCGGGGAGCTGTTTTTT

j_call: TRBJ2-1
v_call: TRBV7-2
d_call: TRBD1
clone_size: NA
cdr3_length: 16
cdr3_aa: CASSAQDRGTYNEQFF
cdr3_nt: TGTGCCAGCAGCGCCCAGGACAGGGGGACCTACAATGAGCAGTTCTTC

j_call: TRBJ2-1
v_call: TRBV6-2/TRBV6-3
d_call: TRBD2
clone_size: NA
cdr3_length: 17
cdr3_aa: CASRPNKRGHLYNEQFF
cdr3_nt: TGTGCCAGCAGACCGAACAAGCGGGGGCATCTATACAATGAGCAGTTCTTC

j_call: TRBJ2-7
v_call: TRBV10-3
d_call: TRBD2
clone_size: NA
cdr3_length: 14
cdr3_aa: CAIKSGASYNEQYF
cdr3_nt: TGTGCCATCAAGAGCGGGGCTTCCTACAATGAGCAGTACTTC

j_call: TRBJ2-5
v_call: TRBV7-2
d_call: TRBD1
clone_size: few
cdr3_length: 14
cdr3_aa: CASSHSGQRETQYF
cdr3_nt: TGTGCCAGCAGCCACTCGGGACAGCGGGAGACCCAGTACTTC

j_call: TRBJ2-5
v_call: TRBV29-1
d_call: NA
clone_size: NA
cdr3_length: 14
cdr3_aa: CSVGSSLNAETQYF
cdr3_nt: TGCAGCGTTGGAAGCAGCCTTAACGCAGAGACCCAGTACTTC

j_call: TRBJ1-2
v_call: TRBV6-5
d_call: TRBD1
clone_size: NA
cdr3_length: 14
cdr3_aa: CASRKDRPNYGYTF
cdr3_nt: TGTGCCAGCAGGAAGGACAGGCCTAACTATGGCTACACCTTC

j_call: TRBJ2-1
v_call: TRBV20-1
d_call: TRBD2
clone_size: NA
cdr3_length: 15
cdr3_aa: CSARATSGGANEQFF
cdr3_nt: TGCAGTGCCAGAGCTACTAGCGGGGGGGCGAATGAGCAGTTCTTC

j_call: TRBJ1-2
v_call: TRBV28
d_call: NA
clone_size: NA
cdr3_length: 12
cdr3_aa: CASSITIYGYTF
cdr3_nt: TGTGCCAGCAGCATAACCATCTATGGCTACACCTTC

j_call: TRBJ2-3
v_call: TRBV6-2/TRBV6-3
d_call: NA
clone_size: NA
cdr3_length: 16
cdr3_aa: CASSPGWGSSTDTQYF
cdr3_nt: TGTGCCAGCAGCCCTGGTTGGGGGAGCAGCACAGATACGCAGTATTTT

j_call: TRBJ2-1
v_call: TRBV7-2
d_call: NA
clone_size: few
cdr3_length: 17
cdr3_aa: CASSLERPTPTDNEQFF
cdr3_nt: TGTGCCAGCAGCTTAGAGCGACCTACACCTACCGACAATGAGCAGTTCTTC

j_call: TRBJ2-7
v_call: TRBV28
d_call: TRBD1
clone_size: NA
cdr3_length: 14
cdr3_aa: CASSLGTGLRIQYF
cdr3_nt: TGTGCCAGCAGTTTAGGGACAGGGTTGCGGATTCAGTACTTC

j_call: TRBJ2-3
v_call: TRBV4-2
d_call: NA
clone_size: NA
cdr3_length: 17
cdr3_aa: CASSQEGIRSSTDTQYF
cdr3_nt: TGTGCCAGCAGCCAAGAGGGTATACGGAGTAGCACAGATACGCAGTATTTT

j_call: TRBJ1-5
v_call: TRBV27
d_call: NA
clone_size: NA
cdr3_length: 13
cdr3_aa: CASSLMDSQPQHF
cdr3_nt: TGTGCCAGCAGTTTAATGGACAGTCAGCCCCAGCATTTT

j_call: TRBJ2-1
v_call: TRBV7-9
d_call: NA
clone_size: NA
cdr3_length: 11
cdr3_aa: CASSQTYLQFF
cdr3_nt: TGTGCCAGCAGCCAAACCTATTTACAGTTCTTC

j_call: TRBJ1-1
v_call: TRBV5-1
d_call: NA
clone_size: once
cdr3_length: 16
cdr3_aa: CASTLALTTGVSEAFF
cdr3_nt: TGCGCCAGCACCCTGGCCCTCACGACGGGTGTCTCTGAAGCTTTCTTT

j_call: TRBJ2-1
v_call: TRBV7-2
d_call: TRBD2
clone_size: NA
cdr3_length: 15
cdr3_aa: CASTPTSGGWNEQFF
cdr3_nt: TGTGCCAGCACCCCAACTAGCGGGGGGTGGAATGAGCAGTTCTTC

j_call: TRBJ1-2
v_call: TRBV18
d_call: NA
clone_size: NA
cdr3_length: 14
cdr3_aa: CASSRTREGTGYTF
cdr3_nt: TGTGCCAGCTCCCGGACCCGTGAAGGCACTGGCTACACCTTC

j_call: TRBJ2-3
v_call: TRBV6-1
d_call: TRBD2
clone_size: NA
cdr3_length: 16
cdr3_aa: CASSRSGLAGLFTQYF
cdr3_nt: TGTGCCAGCAGTCGAAGCGGACTAGCGGGGCTCTTTACGCAGTATTTT

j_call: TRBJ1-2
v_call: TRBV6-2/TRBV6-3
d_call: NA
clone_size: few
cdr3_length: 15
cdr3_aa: CASSPTMTVNYGYTF
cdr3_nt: TGTGCCAGCAGCCCTACCATGACAGTCAACTATGGCTACACCTTC

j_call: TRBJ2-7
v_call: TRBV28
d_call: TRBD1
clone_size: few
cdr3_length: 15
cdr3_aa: CASSLTVGQGYEQYF
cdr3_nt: TGTGCCAGCAGTTTAACGGTGGGACAGGGCTACGAGCAGTACTTC

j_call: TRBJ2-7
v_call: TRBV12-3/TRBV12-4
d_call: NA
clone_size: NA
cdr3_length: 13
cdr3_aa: CASSLNNLYEQYF
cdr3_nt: TGTGCCAGCAGTTTAAATAACCTATACGAGCAGTACTTC

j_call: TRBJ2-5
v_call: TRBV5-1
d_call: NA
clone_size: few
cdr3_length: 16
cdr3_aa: CASSPRGQGRLETQYF
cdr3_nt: TGCGCCAGCAGCCCCCGGGGGCAGGGCCGTCTAGAGACCCAGTACTTC

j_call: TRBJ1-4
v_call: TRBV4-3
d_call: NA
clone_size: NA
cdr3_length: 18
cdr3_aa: CASSPRDGSIATNEKLFF
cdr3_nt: TGCGCCAGCAGCCCACGGGACGGATCCATTGCAACTAATGAAAAACTGTTTTTT

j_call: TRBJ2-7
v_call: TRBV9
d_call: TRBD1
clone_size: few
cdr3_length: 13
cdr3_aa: CASSGLQGNEQYF
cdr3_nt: TGTGCCAGCAGCGGTTTACAGGGGAACGAGCAGTACTTC

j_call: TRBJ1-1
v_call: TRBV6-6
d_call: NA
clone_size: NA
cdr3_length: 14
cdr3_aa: CASSFDRQNTEAFF
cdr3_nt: TGTGCCAGCAGTTTCGACCGACAGAACACTGAAGCTTTCTTT

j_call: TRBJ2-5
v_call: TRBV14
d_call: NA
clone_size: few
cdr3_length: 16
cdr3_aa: CASSQERVAYQETQYF
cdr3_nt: TGTGCCAGCAGCCAAGAGAGGGTGGCGTACCAAGAGACCCAGTACTTC

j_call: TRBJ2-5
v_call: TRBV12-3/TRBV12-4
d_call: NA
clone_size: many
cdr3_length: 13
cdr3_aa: CASSSWNRETQYF
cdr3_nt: TGTGCCAGCAGTAGTTGGAATCGGGAGACCCAGTACTTC

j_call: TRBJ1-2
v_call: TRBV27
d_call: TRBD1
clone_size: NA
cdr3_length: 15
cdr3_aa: CASRPGDRGRYGYTF
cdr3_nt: TGTGCCAGCAGACCCGGGGACAGGGGGAGGTATGGCTACACCTTC

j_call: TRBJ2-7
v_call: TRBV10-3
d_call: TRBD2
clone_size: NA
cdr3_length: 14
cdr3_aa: CAIRGGDSYNEQYF
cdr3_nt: TGTGCCATCAGGGGAGGGGACTCCTACAATGAGCAGTACTTC

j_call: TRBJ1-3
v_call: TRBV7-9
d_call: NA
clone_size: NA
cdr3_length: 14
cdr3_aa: CASSSSSRGNTIYF
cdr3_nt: TGTGCCAGCAGCTCCTCGAGTAGGGGAAACACTATATATTTT

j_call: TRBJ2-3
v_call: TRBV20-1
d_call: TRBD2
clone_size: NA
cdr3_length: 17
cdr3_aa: CSATYKGASGGTDTQYF
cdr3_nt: TGCAGTGCTACCTATAAGGGGGCTAGCGGGGGCACAGATACGCAGTATTTT

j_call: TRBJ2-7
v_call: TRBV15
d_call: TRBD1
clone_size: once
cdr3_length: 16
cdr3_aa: CATSRGPGQGVYEQYF
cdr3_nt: TGTGCCACCAGCAGAGGTCCGGGACAGGGGGTCTACGAGCAGTACTTC

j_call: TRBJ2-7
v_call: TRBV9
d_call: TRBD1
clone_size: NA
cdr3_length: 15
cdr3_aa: CASSVGGTGVYEQYF
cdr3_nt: TGTGCCAGCAGCGTAGGAGGGACAGGGGTATACGAGCAGTACTTC

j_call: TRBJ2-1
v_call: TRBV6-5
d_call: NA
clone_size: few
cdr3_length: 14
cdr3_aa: CASSYQYTGYEQFF
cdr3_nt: TGTGCCAGCAGTTACCAATACACTGGATATGAGCAGTTCTTC

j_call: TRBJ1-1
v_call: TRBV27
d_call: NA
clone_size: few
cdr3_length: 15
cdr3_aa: CASSLAVSVNTEAFF
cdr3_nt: TGTGCCAGCAGTTTAGCGGTATCTGTGAACACTGAAGCTTTCTTT

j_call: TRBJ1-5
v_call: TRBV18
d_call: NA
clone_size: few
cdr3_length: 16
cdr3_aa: CASSPFTGGGNQPQHF
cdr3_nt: TGTGCCAGCTCACCTTTTACAGGTGGCGGGAATCAGCCCCAGCATTTT

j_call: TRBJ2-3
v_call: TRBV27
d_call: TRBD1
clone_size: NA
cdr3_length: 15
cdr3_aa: CASSSLRTGADTQYF
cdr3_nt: TGTGCCAGCAGTTCCCTACGGACAGGGGCAGATACGCAGTATTTT

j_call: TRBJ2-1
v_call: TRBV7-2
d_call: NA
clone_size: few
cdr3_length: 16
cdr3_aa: CASSLGDRIVVAEQFF
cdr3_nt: TGTGCCAGCAGCTTAGGAGACAGGATCGTCGTTGCTGAGCAGTTCTTC

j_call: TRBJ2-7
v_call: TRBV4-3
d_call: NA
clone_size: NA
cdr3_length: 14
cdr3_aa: CASSQDKAPYEQYF
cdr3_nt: TGCGCCAGCAGCCAAGATAAGGCGCCGTACGAGCAGTACTTC

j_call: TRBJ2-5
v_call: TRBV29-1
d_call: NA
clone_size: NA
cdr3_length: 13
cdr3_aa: CSVTLDRQETQYF
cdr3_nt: TGCAGCGTTACCTTAGACAGACAAGAGACCCAGTACTTC

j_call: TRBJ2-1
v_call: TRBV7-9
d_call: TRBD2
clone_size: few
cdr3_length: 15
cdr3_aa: CASRGRTSGNNEQFF
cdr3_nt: TGTGCCAGCCGCGGTCGGACTAGCGGAAACAATGAGCAGTTCTTC

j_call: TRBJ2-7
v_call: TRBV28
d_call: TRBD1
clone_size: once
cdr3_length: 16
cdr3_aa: CASAGTRGRTSYEQYF
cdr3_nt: TGTGCCAGCGCGGGTACCAGGGGGCGAACCTCCTACGAGCAGTACTTC

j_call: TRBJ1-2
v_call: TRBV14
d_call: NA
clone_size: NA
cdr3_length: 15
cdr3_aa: CASSQEWGPTYGYTF
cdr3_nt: TGTGCCAGCAGCCAAGAGTGGGGCCCCACCTATGGCTACACCTTC